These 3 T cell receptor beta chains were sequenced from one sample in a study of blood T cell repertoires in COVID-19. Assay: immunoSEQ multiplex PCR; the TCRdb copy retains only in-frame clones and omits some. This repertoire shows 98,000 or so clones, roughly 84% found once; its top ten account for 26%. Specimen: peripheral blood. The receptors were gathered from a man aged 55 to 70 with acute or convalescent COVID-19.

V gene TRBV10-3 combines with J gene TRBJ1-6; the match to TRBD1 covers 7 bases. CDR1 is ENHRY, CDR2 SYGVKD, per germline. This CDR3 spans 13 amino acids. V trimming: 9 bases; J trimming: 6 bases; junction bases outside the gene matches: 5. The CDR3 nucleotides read TGTGCCATGACGGGACAGACTAATTCACCCCTCCACTTT. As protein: CAMTGQTNSPLHF.

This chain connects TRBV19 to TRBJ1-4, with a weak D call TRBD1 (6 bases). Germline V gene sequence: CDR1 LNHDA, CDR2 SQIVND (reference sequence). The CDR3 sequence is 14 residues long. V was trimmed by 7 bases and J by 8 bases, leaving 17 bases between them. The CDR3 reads CASKGDRSAEKLFF. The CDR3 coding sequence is TGTGCCAGTAAGGGGGACCGGTCCGCCGAAAAACTGTTTTTT.

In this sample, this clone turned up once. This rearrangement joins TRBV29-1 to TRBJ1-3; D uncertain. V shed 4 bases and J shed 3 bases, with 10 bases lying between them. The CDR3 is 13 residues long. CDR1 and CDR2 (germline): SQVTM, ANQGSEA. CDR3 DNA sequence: TGCAGCGTTGGAGACTTATATGGAAACACCATATATTTT. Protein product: CSVGDLYGNTIYF.